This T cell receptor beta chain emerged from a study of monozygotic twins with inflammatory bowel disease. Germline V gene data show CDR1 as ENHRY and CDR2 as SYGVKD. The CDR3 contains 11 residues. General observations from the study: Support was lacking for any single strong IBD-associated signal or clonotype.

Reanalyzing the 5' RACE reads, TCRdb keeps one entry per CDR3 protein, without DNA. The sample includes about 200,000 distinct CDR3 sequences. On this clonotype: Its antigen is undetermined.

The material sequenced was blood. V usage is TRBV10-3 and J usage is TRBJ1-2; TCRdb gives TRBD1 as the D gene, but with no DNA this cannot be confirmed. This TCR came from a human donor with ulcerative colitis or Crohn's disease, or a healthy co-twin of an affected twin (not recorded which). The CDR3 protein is CAITDSYGYTF.